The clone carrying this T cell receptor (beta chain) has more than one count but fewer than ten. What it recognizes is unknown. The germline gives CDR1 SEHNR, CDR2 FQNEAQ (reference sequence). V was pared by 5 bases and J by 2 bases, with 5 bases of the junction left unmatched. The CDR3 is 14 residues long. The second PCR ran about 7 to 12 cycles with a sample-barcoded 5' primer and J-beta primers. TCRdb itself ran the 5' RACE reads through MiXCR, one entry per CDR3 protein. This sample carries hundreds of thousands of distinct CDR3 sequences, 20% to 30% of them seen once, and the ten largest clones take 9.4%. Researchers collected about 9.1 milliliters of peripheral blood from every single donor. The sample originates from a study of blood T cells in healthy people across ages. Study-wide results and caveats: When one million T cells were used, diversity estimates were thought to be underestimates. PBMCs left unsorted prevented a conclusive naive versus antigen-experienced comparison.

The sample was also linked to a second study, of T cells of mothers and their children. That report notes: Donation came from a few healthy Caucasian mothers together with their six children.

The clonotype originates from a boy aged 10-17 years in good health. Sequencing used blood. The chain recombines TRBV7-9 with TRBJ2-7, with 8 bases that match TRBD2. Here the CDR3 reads CASSPREGAYEQYF. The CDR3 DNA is TGTGCCAGCAGCCCTCGGGAGGGAGCCTACGAGCAGTACTTC.